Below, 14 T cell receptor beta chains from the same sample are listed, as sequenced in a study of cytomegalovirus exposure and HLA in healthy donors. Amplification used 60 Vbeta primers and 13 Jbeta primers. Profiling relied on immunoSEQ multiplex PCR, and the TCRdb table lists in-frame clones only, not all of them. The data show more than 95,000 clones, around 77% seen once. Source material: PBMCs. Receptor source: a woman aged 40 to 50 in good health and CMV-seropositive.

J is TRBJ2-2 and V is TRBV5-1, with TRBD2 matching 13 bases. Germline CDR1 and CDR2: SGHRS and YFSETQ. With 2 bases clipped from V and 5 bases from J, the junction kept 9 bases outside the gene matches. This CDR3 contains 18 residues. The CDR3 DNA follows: TGCGCCAGCAGCTTAGGAACTAGCGGGAGGGCCCGAACCGGGGAGCTGTTTTTT. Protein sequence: CASSLGTSGRARTGELFF.

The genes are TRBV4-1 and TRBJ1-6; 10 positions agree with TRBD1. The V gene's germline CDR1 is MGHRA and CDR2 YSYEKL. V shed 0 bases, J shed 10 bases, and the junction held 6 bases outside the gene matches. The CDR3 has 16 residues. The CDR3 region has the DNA TGCGCCAGCAGCCAAGAGAACGGGGACAGGGGCTCACCCCTCCACTTT. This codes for CASSQENGDRGSPLHF.

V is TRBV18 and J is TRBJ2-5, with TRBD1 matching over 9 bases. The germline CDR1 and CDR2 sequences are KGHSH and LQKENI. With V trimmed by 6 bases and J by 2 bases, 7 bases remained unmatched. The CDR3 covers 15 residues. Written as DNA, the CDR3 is TGTGCCAGCTCTTTGGGACAGGGATGGCAAGAGACCCAGTACTTC. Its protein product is CASSLGQGWQETQYF.

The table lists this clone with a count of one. The CDR3, as DNA: TGCGCCAGCAGCCTCCCCGAAGCACCCCTTGTTGAAGCTTTCTTT. Protein: CASSLPEAPLVEAFF. This chain links TRBV4-1 with TRBJ1-1; D remains ambiguous. There are 15 residues in the CDR3. Trimming removed 4 bases at V and 7 bases at J, with 19 bases between. The germline V gene has CDR1 MGHRA and CDR2 YSYEKL.

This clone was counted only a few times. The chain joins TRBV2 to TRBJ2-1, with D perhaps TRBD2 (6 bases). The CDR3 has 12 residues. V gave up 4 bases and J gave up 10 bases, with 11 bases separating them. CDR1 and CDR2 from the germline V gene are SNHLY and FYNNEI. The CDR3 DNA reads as TGTGCCAGCAGTGGACTAGGCTCAGAGCAGTTCTTC. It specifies CASSGLGSEQFF.

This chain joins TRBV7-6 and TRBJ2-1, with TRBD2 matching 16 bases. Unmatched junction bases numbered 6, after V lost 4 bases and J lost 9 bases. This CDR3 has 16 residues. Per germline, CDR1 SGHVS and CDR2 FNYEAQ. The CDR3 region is CASSSPGTSGRAEQFF. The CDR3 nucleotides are TGTGCCAGCAGCTCGCCAGGGACTAGCGGGAGGGCTGAGCAGTTCTTC.

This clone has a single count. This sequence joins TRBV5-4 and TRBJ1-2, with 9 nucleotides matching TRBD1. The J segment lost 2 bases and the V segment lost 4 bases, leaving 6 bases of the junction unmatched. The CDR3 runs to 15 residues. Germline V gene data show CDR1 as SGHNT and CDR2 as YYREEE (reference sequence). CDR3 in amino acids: CASSPGGTGNYGYTF. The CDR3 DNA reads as TGTGCCAGCAGCCCAGGTGGGACAGGGAACTATGGCTACACCTTC. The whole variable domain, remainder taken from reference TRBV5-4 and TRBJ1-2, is ETGVTQSPTHLIKTRGQQVTLRCSSQSGHNTVSWYQQALGQGPQFIFQYYREEENGRGNFPPRFSGLQFPNYSSELNVNALELDDSALYLCASSPGGTGNYGYTFGSGTRLTVV.

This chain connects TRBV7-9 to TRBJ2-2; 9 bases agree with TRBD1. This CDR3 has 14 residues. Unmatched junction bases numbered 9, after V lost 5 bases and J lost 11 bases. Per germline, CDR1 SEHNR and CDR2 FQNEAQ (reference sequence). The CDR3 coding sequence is TGTGCCAGCAGCCAGGGACAGGGAGGAGGAGAGCTGTTTTTT. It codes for CASSQGQGGGELFF.

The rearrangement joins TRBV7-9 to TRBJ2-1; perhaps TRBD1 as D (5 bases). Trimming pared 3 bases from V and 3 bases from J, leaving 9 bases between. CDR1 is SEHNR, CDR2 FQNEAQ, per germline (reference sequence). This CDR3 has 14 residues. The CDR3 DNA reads TGTGCCAGCAGCTTCTTAGGGGTCTACAATGAGCAGTTCTTC. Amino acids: CASSFLGVYNEQFF.

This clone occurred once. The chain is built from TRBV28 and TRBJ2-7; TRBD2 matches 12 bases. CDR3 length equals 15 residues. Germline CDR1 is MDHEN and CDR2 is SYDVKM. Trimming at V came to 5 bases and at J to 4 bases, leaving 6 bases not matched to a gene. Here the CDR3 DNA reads TGTGCCAGCAGTACTCTAGCGGGGGGGAGGTACGAGCAGTACTTC. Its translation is CASSTLAGGRYEQYF.

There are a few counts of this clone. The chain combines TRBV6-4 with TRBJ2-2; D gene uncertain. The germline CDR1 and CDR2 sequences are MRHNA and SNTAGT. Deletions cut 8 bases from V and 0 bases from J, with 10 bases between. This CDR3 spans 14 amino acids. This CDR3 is CASSQLTNTGELFF. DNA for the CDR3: TGTGCCAGCTCTCAACTAACGAACACCGGGGAGCTGTTTTTT.

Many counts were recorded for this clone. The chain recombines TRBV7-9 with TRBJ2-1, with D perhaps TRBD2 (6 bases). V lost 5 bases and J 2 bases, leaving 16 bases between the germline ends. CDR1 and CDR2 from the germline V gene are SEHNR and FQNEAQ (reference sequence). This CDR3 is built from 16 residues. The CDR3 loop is CASSPREAETYNEQFF. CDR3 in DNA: TGTGCCAGCAGCCCGAGGGAGGCGGAGACCTACAATGAGCAGTTCTTC.

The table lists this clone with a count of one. The CDR3: CAISALDRENEQFF. The CDR3 coding sequence is TGTGCCATCAGTGCCTTGGACAGGGAAAATGAGCAGTTCTTC. The chain has TRBV10-3 and TRBJ2-1; the match to TRBD1 covers 8 bases. V lost 4 bases and J lost 7; bases outside the gene matches: 6. The length of the CDR3 is 14 residues. Germline V lookup: CDR1 ENHRY, CDR2 SYGVKD.

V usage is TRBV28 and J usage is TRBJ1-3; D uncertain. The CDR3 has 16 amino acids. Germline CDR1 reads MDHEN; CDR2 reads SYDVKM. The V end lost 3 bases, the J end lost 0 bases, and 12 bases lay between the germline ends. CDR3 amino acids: CASSFLPAISGNTIYF. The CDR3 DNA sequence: TGTGCCAGCAGTTTTCTCCCAGCGATCTCTGGAAACACCATATATTTT.